These 5 T cell receptor beta chains originate from one sample sequenced in a study of blood T cell repertoires in COVID-19. TCRdb keeps only in-frame clones here, not all; method: immunoSEQ multiplex PCR. The sample shows approximately 100,000 clones, around nine tenths of them seen only once. Sequenced: peripheral blood. The source is a man aged 50 or older with acute or convalescent COVID-19.

This CDR3 reads CASSSGQMNTEAFF. The CDR3 DNA reads TGTGCCAGCAGCTCGGGACAGATGAACACTGAAGCTTTCTTT. The chain has TRBV7-3 and TRBJ1-1; 7 nucleotides align to TRBD1. The germline V gene encodes CDR1 SGHTA and CDR2 FQGTGA. The length of the CDR3 is 14 residues. Unmatched junction bases numbered 2, after V lost 4 bases and J lost 0 bases.

The J gene is TRBJ1-5, the V gene TRBV27; 8 positions match TRBD1. CDR1 is MNHEY and CDR2 is SMNVEV in the germline V gene (reference sequence). The CDR3 is 14 residues long. The V and J ends lost 5 bases and 7 bases, in that order; junction bases with no gene match: 7. CDR3 nucleotides: TGTGCCAGCAGTATCGGACAGGGTGACCAGCCCCAGCATTTT. Protein: CASSIGQGDQPQHF.

V usage is TRBV5-4 and J usage is TRBJ1-1; D is undetermined. V gave up 5 bases and J gave up 0 bases, with 14 bases separating them. CDR1 and CDR2 from the germline V gene are SGHNT and YYREEE (reference sequence). The CDR3 contains 15 residues. The CDR3 bases are TGTGCCAGCAGTGACCAGGCTCGGTTGAACACTGAAGCTTTCTTT. This translates into CASSDQARLNTEAFF.

Only a few counts were recorded for this clone. CDR3 region: CAWAGLAYNEQFF. The CDR3 bases are TGTGCCTGGGCGGGACTAGCGTATAATGAGCAGTTCTTC. The chain has TRBV30 and TRBJ2-1; 10 nucleotides line up with TRBD2. This CDR3 comprises 13 residues. The V gene's germline CDR1 is GTSNPN and CDR2 SVGIG (reference sequence). V shed 5 bases, J shed 7 bases, and the junction held 5 bases outside the gene matches.

V usage is TRBV2 and J usage is TRBJ2-7, with 10 bases fitting TRBD2. V dropped 8 bases and J dropped 7; count of bases not matched to a gene: 8. From germline, CDR1 is SNHLY and CDR2 FYNNEI. This CDR3 comprises 13 residues. CDR3: CASDLSGRGEQYF. DNA for the CDR3: TGTGCCAGCGACCTCAGCGGGAGGGGTGAGCAGTACTTC. The full variable domain, rest sourced from reference TRBV2 and TRBJ2-7, is EPEVTQTPSHQVTQMGQEVILRCVPISNHLYFYWYRQILGQKVEFLVSFYNNEISEKSEIFDDQFSVERPDGSNFTLKIRSTKLEDSAMYFCASDLSGRGEQYFGPGTRLTVT.